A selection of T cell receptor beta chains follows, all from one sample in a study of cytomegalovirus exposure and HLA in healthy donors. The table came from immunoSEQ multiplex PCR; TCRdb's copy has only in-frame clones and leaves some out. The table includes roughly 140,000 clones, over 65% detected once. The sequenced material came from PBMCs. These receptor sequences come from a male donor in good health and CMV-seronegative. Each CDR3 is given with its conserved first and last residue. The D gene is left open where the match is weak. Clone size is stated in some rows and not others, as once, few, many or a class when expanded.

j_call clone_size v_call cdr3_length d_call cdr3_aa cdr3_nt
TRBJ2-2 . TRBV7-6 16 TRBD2 CASGLAGGGNTGELFF TGTGCCAGCGGTCTAGCGGGAGGTGGAAACACCGGGGAGCTGTTTTTT
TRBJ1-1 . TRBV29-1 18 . CSGGVRAEPTFGLSEAFF TGCAGCGGTGGAGTTCGGGCAGAACCGACTTTTGGACTTTCTGAAGCTTTCTTT
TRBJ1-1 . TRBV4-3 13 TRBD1 CASSRTGVTEAFF TGCGCCAGCAGCCGTACAGGGGTTACTGAAGCTTTCTTT
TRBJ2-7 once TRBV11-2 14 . CASSLVSSGYEQYF TGTGCCAGCAGCTTAGTCAGTTCGGGGTACGAGCAGTACTTC
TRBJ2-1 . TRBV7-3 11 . CASSPHKEQFF TGTGCCAGCAGCCCGCACAAAGAGCAGTTCTTC
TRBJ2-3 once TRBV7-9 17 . CASGELWAAGYTDTQYF TGTGCCAGCGGCGAGCTTTGGGCTGCGGGTTACACAGATACGCAGTATTTT
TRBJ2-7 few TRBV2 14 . CASSPPLLPYEQYF TGTGCCAGCAGTCCTCCCCTTCTCCCCTACGAGCAGTACTTC
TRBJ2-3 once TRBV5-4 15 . CASSLRDSSTDTQYF TGTGCCAGCAGCTTGAGGGACTCCTCCACAGATACGCAGTATTTT
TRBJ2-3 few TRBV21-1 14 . CASSPSMPTDTQYF TGTGCCAGCAGCCCTAGTATGCCCACAGATACGCAGTATTTT
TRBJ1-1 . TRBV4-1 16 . CASSQPGVETNTEAFF TGCGCCAGCAGCCAGCCGGGTGTCGAGACGAACACTGAAGCTTTCTTT
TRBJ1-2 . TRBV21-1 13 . CASFLSRDSLYTF TGTGCCAGCTTCTTGTCCCGGGACAGTCTTTACACCTTC
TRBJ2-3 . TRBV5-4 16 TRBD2 CASSAELAGGTDTQYF TGTGCCAGCAGCGCCGAACTAGCGGGAGGGACAGATACGCAGTATTTT
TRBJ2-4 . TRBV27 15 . CASGETALAKNIQYF TGTGCCAGCGGCGAGACAGCTCTAGCCAAAAACATTCAGTACTTC
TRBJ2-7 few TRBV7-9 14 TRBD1 CASSRSGTGSEQYF TGTGCCAGCAGCCGTTCCGGGACAGGGTCCGAGCAGTACTTC
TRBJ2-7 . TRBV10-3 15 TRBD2 CAISPTREGTFEQYF TGTGCCATCAGCCCAACTAGGGAGGGGACCTTCGAGCAGTACTTC
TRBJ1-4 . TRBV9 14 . CASSLGGGGEKLFF TGTGCCAGCAGTTTAGGGGGGGGAGGTGAAAAACTGTTTTTT
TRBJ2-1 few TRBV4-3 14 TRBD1 CASSPDRGRGEQFF TGCGCCAGCAGCCCCGACAGGGGAAGAGGGGAGCAGTTCTTC
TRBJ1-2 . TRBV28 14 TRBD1 CASSLPGTGDGYTF TGTGCCAGCAGTTTACCCGGGACAGGGGATGGCTACACCTTC
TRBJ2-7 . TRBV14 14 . CASSQGGRSYEQYF TGTGCCAGCAGCCAAGGCGGGCGCTCCTACGAGCAGTACTTC
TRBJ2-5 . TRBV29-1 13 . CSVDQGSQETQYF TGCAGCGTGGACCAGGGATCCCAAGAGACCCAGTACTTC
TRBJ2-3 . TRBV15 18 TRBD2 CATSRGTSGSSSTDTQYF TGTGCCACCAGCAGAGGGACTAGCGGGAGCTCCAGCACAGATACGCAGTATTTT
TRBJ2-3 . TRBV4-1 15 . CASSQERRSTDTQYF TGCGCCAGCAGCCAAGAGCGGAGAAGCACAGATACGCAGTATTTT
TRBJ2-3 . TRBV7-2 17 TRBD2 CASSPQVVLAGADTQYF TGTGCCAGCAGCCCGCAGGTGGTACTAGCGGGAGCTGATACGCAGTATTTT
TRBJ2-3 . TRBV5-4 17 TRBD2 CASSFWLAGSSTDTQYF TGTGCCAGCAGCTTTTGGCTAGCGGGGTCTAGCACAGATACGCAGTATTTT
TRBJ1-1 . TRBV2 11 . CASSTNTEAFF TGTGCCAGCAGTACTAACACTGAAGCTTTCTTT
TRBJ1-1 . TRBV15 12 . CATRTRGTEAFF TGTGCCACTCGTACCCGGGGCACTGAAGCTTTCTTT
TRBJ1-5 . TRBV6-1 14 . CATIGGWSNQPQHF TGTGCCACCATCGGGGGATGGAGCAATCAGCCCCAGCATTTT
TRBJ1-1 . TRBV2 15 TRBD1 CANPPGTGVNTEAFF TGTGCCAACCCACCCGGGACAGGGGTTAACACTGAAGCTTTCTTT
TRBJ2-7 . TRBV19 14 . CASSIGQGIDEQYF TGTGCCAGTAGTATCGGCCAGGGGATCGACGAGCAGTACTTC
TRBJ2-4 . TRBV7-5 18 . CARSQSLAGTGAKNIQYF TGTGCCAGAAGCCAATCGCTAGCGGGGACGGGAGCCAAAAACATTCAGTACTTC
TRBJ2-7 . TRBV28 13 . CASGSVLAYEQYF TGTGCCAGCGGTAGCGTACTTGCCTACGAGCAGTACTTC
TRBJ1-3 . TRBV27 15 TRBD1 CASSWGTGSGNTIYF TGTGCCAGCAGTTGGGGGACAGGGTCTGGAAACACCATATATTTT
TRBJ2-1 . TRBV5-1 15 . CASSLASVPGGEQFF TGCGCCAGCAGCTTGGCTAGCGTGCCGGGCGGTGAGCAGTTCTTC